This T cell receptor (beta chain) was retrieved from a study of monozygotic twins with inflammatory bowel disease. Germline V gene lookup returns CDR1 SQVTM and CDR2 ANQGSEA. The CDR3 is 15 residues long. TCRdb reprocessed the 5' RACE reads and stores each CDR3 protein as one record, lacking DNA. This listing includes some 300,000 distinct CDR3 sequences. The receptor comes from a human donor with ulcerative colitis or Crohn's disease, or a healthy co-twin of an affected twin (not recorded which). Sequenced material: blood. The chain employs TRBV29-1 and TRBJ1-2; with no DNA, the TCRdb D assignment of TRBD1 cannot be verified. This chain's CDR3 is CSVDYNPGQALGYTF.